This T cell receptor beta chain was sequenced for a study of naive CD8 T cells in extremely preterm neonates. Blood donors were healthy children aged roughly 15-56 months and healthy nonsmoking adults. Method: immunoSEQ multiplex PCR; TCRdb's copy keeps in-frame clones and lacks some. Here the sample spans 4,000 to 6,000 clones, under 99% being singletons. V was clipped by 7 bases and J by 6 bases, with 15 bases between them. The CDR3 is 14 amino acids. The germline CDR1 and CDR2 sequences are MDHEN and SYDVKM. J is TRBJ1-4 and V is TRBV28; D not resolved. Sequencing was performed on naive CD8+ T cells from blood. The clonotype originates from a human donor in good health. The DNA for the CDR3 is TGTGCCAGCACCAATGGAAGGCGGGATGAAAAACTGTTTTTT. This translates into CASTNGRRDEKLFF.